The present T cell receptor beta chain was sequenced within a study of metastatic and nonmetastatic thyroid tumors. In its sample, this clone was seen a few times. Authors' processing steps: A distant-metastasis classifier for papillary thyroid cancer was built using CDR3 differences across clinicopathological groups. TCRdb used MiXCR to call clones anew from the PCR reads. TCRdb, not the authors, supplied the V and J calls. The sample consists of around 38,000 clones, roughly a quarter of them appearing once. Each patient came to thyroid surgery without any prior treatment (of any kind). Germline CDR1 and CDR2: MNHNS and SASEGT. The CDR3 runs 14 residues. V lost 6 bases to trimming and J lost 2 bases, with 14 bases between them.

Sequencing was carried out using blood. The rearrangement joins TRBV6-1 to TRBJ2-7, with a weak D call TRBD2 (6 bases). The source is a female donor with papillary thyroid cancer or a benign thyroid nodule (not recorded which). Some clones in this sample may be carry-over from other donors' samples. CDR3: CASSQGDLAYEQYF. CDR3 bases: TGTGCCAGCAGCCAAGGGGACTTAGCCTACGAGCAGTACTTC.